This TCR beta chain was sequenced in a study of blood T cell repertoires in COVID-19. Study-level background: COVID-19 samples collected from the United States, Italy and Spain covered acute and convalescent phases.

As handled by the study authors: Estimation of nucleated cell counts was performed using reference gene primer amplification. Repertoires were generated with immunoSEQ multiplex PCR, while TCRdb's copy carries only in-frame clones and drops some. Clone size and V and J calls were adopted from that table, with D and trimming inferred from the DNA. The sample has around 97,000 clones; about 88% are singletons. Germline V gene sequence: CDR1 MNHEY, CDR2 SMNVEV (reference sequence). The CDR3 length is 15 residues. After removal of 7 bases from V and 0 bases from J, the junction contained 7 bases not matched to a gene.

The receptor was isolated from a human donor in a cohort sampled during active COVID-19. The chain joins TRBV27 to TRBJ2-7, with 9 bases aligning to TRBD2. Sequencing used peripheral blood. In DNA form, the CDR3 reads TGTGCCAGCACCAGACGACTAGCGGACTCCTACGAGCAGTACTTC. Its protein is CASTRRLADSYEQYF.